This TCR beta chain came from a study of blood T cell repertoires in COVID-19. The repertoire was sequenced with immunoSEQ multiplex PCR; TCRdb's copy has only in-frame clones and lacks some. The repertoire consists of hundreds of thousands of clones, with about 88% occurring once and the leading ten covering 1.3%. The V and J ends lost 3 bases and 1 base respectively, with 13 bases between them. This CDR3 contains 15 residues. Germline loops: CDR1 SGHRS, CDR2 YFSETQ. This clone was seen a handful of times. V and J are TRBV5-1 and TRBJ1-1; weak D call: TRBD1 (6 bases). This TCR came from a man between 65 and 79 years old with acute or convalescent COVID-19. Input material: peripheral blood. This CDR3 is CASSSTGIANTEAFF. In nucleotides, the CDR3 is TGCGCCAGCAGCTCAACAGGGATAGCGAACACTGAAGCTTTCTTT.